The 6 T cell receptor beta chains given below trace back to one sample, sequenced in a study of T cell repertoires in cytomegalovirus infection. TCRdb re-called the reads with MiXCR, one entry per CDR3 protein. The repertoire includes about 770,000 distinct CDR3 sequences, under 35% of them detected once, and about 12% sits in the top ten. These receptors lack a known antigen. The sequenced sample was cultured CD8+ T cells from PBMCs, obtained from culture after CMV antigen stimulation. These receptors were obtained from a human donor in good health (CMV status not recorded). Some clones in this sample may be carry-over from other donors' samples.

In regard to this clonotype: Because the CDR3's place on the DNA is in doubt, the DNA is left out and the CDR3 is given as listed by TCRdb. CDR3 amino acids: CASSGQGASREQYV. The rearrangement links TRBV7-9 to TRBJ2-7; no DNA check was done on the table's D call, TRBD1. The CDR3 length is 14 residues, termini included. Germline lookup yields CDR1 SEHNR and CDR2 FQNEAQ (reference sequence).

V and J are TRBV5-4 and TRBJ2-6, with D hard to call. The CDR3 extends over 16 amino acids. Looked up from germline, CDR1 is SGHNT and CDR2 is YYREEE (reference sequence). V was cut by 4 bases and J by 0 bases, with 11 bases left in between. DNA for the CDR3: TGTGCCAGCAGCACCGGACCGGACTCTGGGGCCAACGTCCTGACTTTC. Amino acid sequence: CASSTGPDSGANVLTF.

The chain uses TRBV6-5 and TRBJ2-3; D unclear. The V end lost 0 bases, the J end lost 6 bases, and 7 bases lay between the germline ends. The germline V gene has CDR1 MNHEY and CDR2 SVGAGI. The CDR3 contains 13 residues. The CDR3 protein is CASSYSTLDTQYF. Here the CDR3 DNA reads TGTGCCAGCAGTTACTCTACATTGGATACGCAGTATTTT.

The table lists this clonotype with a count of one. CDR3 sequence: CASSFGTAHSPLHF. DNA of the CDR3: TGTGCCAGCAGTTTTGGGACCGCCCATTCACCCCTCCACTTT. The chain recombines TRBV27 with TRBJ1-6, with a weak D call TRBD1 (5 bases). Germline CDR1 and CDR2: MNHEY and SMNVEV (reference sequence). The CDR3 has 14 amino acids. The V gene lost 3 bases and the J gene lost 8 bases, with 11 bases spanning the gap.

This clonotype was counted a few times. In nucleotides, the CDR3 is TGTGCCAGCAGTTTATACGGATCTGAAGCTTTCTTT. Its translation: CASSLYGSEAFF. The chain carries TRBV27 and TRBJ1-1; D is unresolved. The V gene lost 1 base and the J gene lost 6 bases, with 6 bases spanning the gap. This CDR3 has 12 amino acids. Germline lookup yields CDR1 MNHEY and CDR2 SMNVEV (reference sequence).

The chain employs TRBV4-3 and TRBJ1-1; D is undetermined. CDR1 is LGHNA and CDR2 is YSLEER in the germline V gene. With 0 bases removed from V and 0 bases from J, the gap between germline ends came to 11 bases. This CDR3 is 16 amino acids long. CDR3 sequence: CASSQDYFSMNTEAFF. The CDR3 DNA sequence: TGCGCCAGCAGCCAAGATTATTTCTCAATGAACACTGAAGCTTTCTTT.